The present TCR beta chain was sequenced within a study of cytotoxic CD8 clonotypes in ibrutinib-treated CLL (dated by TCRdb to the early 2020s). For the wider study: The cohort had eleven to twelve relapsed/refractory and under 16 treatment-naive patients; under 18 were IGHV unmutated. All remission and progressive disease samples were collected while patients were still receiving ibrutinib. Partial responses were observed in about 25 patients and complete responses in 2; after a median follow-up of around 68 months, remission was maintained in approximately 14 patients and progression was observed in approximately 12. Samples averaged roughly 280,000 productive templates and 90,000 to 100,000 productive rearrangements. Response samples were taken after a median of approximately eleven months on treatment, ranging from roughly 6 to 36 months. Of the approximately 90 people in the trial, around 26 had longitudinal samples available. Cryopreserved peripheral blood mononuclear cells were obtained prior to treatment, at the time of response, and at either disease progression or sustained remission.

On a MiSeq, deep resolution sequencing aimed for a depth between 1 in 1 million and 1 in 200,000 T cells, with each clonotype covered about 9.9x on average. The immunoSEQ hsTCRB Kit was used to generate TCR beta libraries. On the study's bioinformatics: Data were analyzed with ImmunoSEQ Data Assistant and ImmunoSEQ Analyzer, with V, D and J genes assigned per IMGT definitions. Clonality, which ranges from 0 to 1, was calculated by subtracting the normalized Shannon entropy of productive rearrangement frequencies from one. Only overrepresented clonotypes making up at least 0.05% of the repertoire of each patient were included in the public clonotype analysis. Some 13 age-matched healthy donor repertoires from immuneACCESS were used as controls for clonality. TCRdb retrieved this table from immuneACCESS and kept in-frame rearrangements only. Not all clones are present; in checked studies, unresolved V genes account for under half, and no reason is known for the remainder. V and J calls and clone size are given by that table; D and trimming were obtained from the DNA. The sample records about 330,000 clones, 67% of which are singletons. The ten most abundant clones make up around 6.6% of the sample.

CDR1 and CDR2 were assigned from the germline V gene as SGHNT and YENEEA. Including the terminal cysteine and phenylalanine, the CDR3 comprises 15 residues. Only CDR3 DNA remains: 45 bases, in frame from the first base. V gives up 8 bases and J gives up 6 bases, and the segment between their germline ends measures 19 bases. Notes on this clone: Its recognized antigen is unknown. No base quality values were provided; no much bigger clone lies one nucleotide off.

For TCR beta library preparation, about 1.8 micrograms of genomic DNA were isolated from cryopreserved PBMCs. Longitudinal blood samples from CLL patients on ibrutinib monotherapy were analyzed using high-throughput TCR beta sequencing. The patients took part in an open-label, single-center phase 2 trial of ibrutinib monotherapy. General study outcomes and caveats: Sampling times were not matched between patients in sustained remission and patients whose disease was progressing, and lymph node repertoires were not examined. Clonality increased at ibrutinib response, stayed stable in sustained remission, and fell back toward baseline at progression. Baseline clonality exceeded that of age-matched healthy donors and correlated strongly with circulating CD8+ T-cell counts. Public clonotypes were found to be uncommon and were observed to contract or remain stable during treatment; the increase in clonality was shown to reflect expansion of private clonotypes at ibrutinib response.

This receptor chain uses TRBV11-3 and TRBJ2-2; the D call is tentative, TRBD1 or TRBD2, as each matches 5 bases. The specimen was PBMCs, collected after 36 months of ibrutinib treatment. The TCR was taken from a human donor with chronic lymphocytic leukemia. This receptor carries the CDR3 CASSNGAPRAGELFF. The bases read TGTGCCAGCTCCAACGGGGCCCCTAGGGCCGGGGAGCTGTTTTTT. Extended through the reference TRBV11-3 and TRBJ2-2 proteins, this CDR3 yields the full variable domain: EAGVVQSPRYKIIEKKQPVAFWCNPISGHNTLYWYLQNLGQGPELLIRYENEEAVDDSQLPKDRFSAERLKGVDSTLKIQPAELGDSAVYLCASSNGAPRAGELFFGEGSRLTVL.